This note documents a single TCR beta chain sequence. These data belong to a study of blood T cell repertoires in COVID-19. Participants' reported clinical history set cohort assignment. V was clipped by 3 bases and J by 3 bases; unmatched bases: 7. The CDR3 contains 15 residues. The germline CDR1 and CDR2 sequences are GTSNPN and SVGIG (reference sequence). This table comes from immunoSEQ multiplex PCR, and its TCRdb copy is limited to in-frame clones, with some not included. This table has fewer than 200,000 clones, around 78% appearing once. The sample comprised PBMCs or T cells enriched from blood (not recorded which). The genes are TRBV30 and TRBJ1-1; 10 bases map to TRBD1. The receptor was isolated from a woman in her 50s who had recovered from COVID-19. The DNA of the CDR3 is TGTGCCTGGAGCTTAACCGGGACAGGGGACACTGAAGCTTTCTTT. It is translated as CAWSLTGTGDTEAFF.